The entry that follows covers one T cell receptor (beta chain) sequence. Its antigen remains unknown. With no exception, relapse followed autologous stem cell transplantation in all patients, and brentuximab vedotin exposure varied. Some clones are missing from TCRdb's copy, which holds only in-frame ones; the method was immunoSEQ multiplex PCR. This table has over 80,000 clones, roughly 89% appearing once. This record comes from a study of PD-1 blockade in classical Hodgkin lymphoma. Findings and limits, study-wide: Patients who initiated nivolumab within 1 year of ASCT were excluded. The drivers behind the repertoire differences, possibly disease activity or prior therapy, remain undefined. Lower baseline TCR diversity was reported for newly diagnosed patients than for healthy donors.

The CDR3 contains 14 residues. J lost 3 bases, V lost 0 bases, and 1 base had no gene match. Looked up from germline, CDR1 is SGDLS and CDR2 is YYNGEE. The chain couples TRBV9 to TRBJ2-3; TRBD2 aligns across 7 bases. The material was peripheral blood mononuclear cells (PBMCs), obtained at baseline. This TCR was sampled from a human donor with classical Hodgkin lymphoma. This chain's CDR3 is CASSVGGSTDTQYF. The DNA for the CDR3 is TGTGCCAGCAGCGTAGGCGGGAGTACAGATACGCAGTATTTT.